This entry lists 7 T cell receptor beta chains sequenced from one sample in a study of T cell responses to AZD1222 COVID-19 vaccine (dated by TCRdb to 2020 to 2022). Receptor libraries were prepared by the immunoSEQ multiplex PCR assay. Held by TCRdb, this immuneACCESS table contains in-frame sequences only and omits some clones. Under half of the omission traces to an unresolved V gene where checked; the cause of the rest is unknown. The sample table lists about 110,000 clones, approximately 87% of them with a count of one. The biggest ten clones account for about 2.5% of the sample. Per the publication, the time point label means: baseline before first vaccination. Here the sequenced sample was peripheral blood, taken on day 0 of AZD1222 vaccination. The receptors derive from an adult in good health.

The chain is built from TRBV9 and TRBJ1-6; D not resolved. V lost 0 bases and J lost 6, with 10 bases in between. CDR1 is SGDLS and CDR2 is YYNGEE in the germline V gene. This CDR3 is built from 15 residues. The CDR3 DNA follows: TGTGCCAGCAGCGTAGCACCGGCGGGTAATTCACCCCTCCACTTT. As protein: CASSVAPAGNSPLHF.

The chain has TRBV15 and TRBJ2-7; 7 nucleotides line up with TRBD2. This CDR3 contains 14 residues. Germline V gene data show CDR1 as LNHNV and CDR2 as YYDKDF (reference sequence). The J segment lost 9 bases and the V segment lost 6 bases, leaving 14 bases of the junction unmatched. The CDR3 nucleotides are TGTGCCACCAGGGGGGAGGGGTATTCTACGAGGCAGTACTTC. Translation: CATRGEGYSTRQYF. The full variable domain, rest sourced from reference TRBV15 and TRBJ2-7, is DAMVIQNPRYQVTQFGKPVTLSCSQTLNHNVMYWYQQKSSQAPKLLFHYYDKDFNNEADTPDNFQSRRPNTSFCFLDIRSPGLGDTAMYLCATRGEGYSTRQYFGPGTRLTVT.

The J gene is TRBJ2-1, the V gene TRBV28; D perhaps matches TRBD2 (5 bases). The V end lost 3 bases, the J end lost 0 bases, and 12 bases lay between the germline ends. The germline gives CDR1 MDHEN, CDR2 SYDVKM. The CDR3 has 16 residues. This CDR3 reads CASSLGRRASYNEQFF. DNA for the CDR3: TGTGCCAGCAGTTTGGGAAGGCGGGCCTCCTACAATGAGCAGTTCTTC.

This chain joins TRBV3-1 (or the pseudogene TRBV3-2) and TRBJ2-1; 9 bases are shared with TRBD2. The V gene end was trimmed by 5 bases and the J gene end by 12 bases; junction bases not matched to a gene: 17. This CDR3 spans 16 amino acids. Germline loops: CDR1 LGHDT, CDR2 YNNKEL (reference sequence). This CDR3 is CASSTETSGPFRGQFF. DNA for the CDR3: TGTGCCAGCAGCACTGAGACTAGCGGACCCTTCCGAGGGCAGTTCTTC.

This clone was counted only a few times. V usage is TRBV7-8 and J usage is TRBJ1-1; 7 nucleotides align to TRBD1. Germline V lookup: CDR1 SGHVS, CDR2 FQNEAQ. V gave up 5 bases and J gave up 1 base; unmatched junction bases: 7. CDR3 length: 15 residues. CDR3 sequence reads: CASSSVDRRNTEAFF. The CDR3 DNA sequence: TGTGCCAGCAGCAGTGTGGACAGGCGGAACACTGAAGCTTTCTTT.

The chain links TRBV18 to TRBJ2-4; D is uncertain. This CDR3 has 14 residues. Trimming took 3 bases from V and 0 from J, leaving 6 bases between them. Germline values: CDR1 KGHSH, CDR2 LQKENI. The CDR3 is CASSPTEAKNIQYF. The CDR3 nucleotides are TGTGCCAGCTCACCGACGGAAGCCAAAAACATTCAGTACTTC.

This clone showed up just once. The J gene is TRBJ1-1, the V gene TRBV12-3 or TRBV12-4; D unclear. The CDR3 has 13 residues. With 8 bases removed from V and 1 base from J, the gap between germline ends came to 11 bases. CDR3 coding DNA: TGTGCCAGCCGCTCAGTGGGGAACACTGAAGCTTTCTTT. Amino acid sequence: CASRSVGNTEAFF.